This T cell receptor beta chain originates from a study of T cells after yellow fever vaccination. Whole-study results and caveats: The CD4 and CD8 compartments had a small share of their clonotypes in common. High-abundance clonotypes from the bulk population could contaminate FACS-sorted repertoires. Booster sampling recovered most clones from primary vaccination (96% CD4, approximately 88% CD8).

A single record per CDR3 protein comes from TCRdb applying MiXCR to the 5' RACE reads. The table records roughly 45,000 distinct CDR3 sequences, about 7% of them present only once. The CDR3 totals 17 residues. Germline CDR1 is SEHNR and CDR2 is FQNEAQ (reference sequence). Trimming cost V 10 bases and J 2 bases; bases outside gene matches: 12. Sequencing was performed on CD8+ T cells not binding an NS4B(214-222) dextramer, sorted from PBMCs, taken 45 days after the yellow fever booster vaccination. This sequence originates from a man aged 25 to 40 who received the YFV17D yellow fever vaccine. This chain joins TRBV7-9 and TRBJ2-7, with 15 positions matching TRBD2. The CDR3: CAIGSGLAGGWTYEQYF. The CDR3 DNA follows: TGTGCCATCGGCTCGGGACTAGCGGGAGGCTGGACCTACGAGCAGTACTTC.